These 17 T cell receptor beta chains were sequenced from one sample in a study of blood T cell repertoires in COVID-19. Data came from immunoSEQ multiplex PCR; TCRdb stores just in-frame clones and leaves some out. The data contain 160,000 or so clones, about 80% of them singletons. Source material: peripheral blood. Source of these receptors: a woman older than 75 with acute or convalescent COVID-19.

The rearrangement links TRBV19 to TRBJ2-3; the D gene is possibly TRBD2 (6 bases). This CDR3 spans 14 amino acids. Germline V gives CDR1 LNHDA, CDR2 SQIVND (reference sequence). Trimming took 7 bases from V and 4 from J, leaving 15 bases between them. The CDR3 bases are TGTGCCAGTAAACTAGTTAGCGGCGCAGATACGCAGTATTTT. Translation gives CASKLVSGADTQYF.

CDR3 coding DNA: TGTGCCAGCAGCCCCGGACACCCGAACACCGGGGAGCTGTTTTTT. This codes for CASSPGHPNTGELFF. This sequence joins TRBV5-4 and TRBJ2-2; D is possibly TRBD1 (5 bases). Looked up from germline, CDR1 is SGHNT and CDR2 is YYREEE (reference sequence). Between the trimmed V and J ends, which lost 4 bases and 0 bases, there was a span of 10 bases. CDR3 length: 15 residues.

The CDR3 reads CASSWWTGVGETQYF. CDR3 nucleotides: TGCGCCAGCAGTTGGTGGACTGGAGTCGGCGAGACCCAGTACTTC. V usage is TRBV5-1 and J usage is TRBJ2-5, with a weak D call TRBD2 (5 bases). From germline, CDR1 is SGHRS and CDR2 YFSETQ. This CDR3 is built from 15 residues. V was clipped by 5 bases and J by 5 bases, with 19 bases between them.

The CDR3 DNA follows: TGTGCCAGCAGCCAAGGTCAACTAGCGGGGACCAATGAGCAGTTCTTC. This encodes CASSQGQLAGTNEQFF. The chain combines TRBV3-1 (or the pseudogene TRBV3-2) with TRBJ2-1; 10 bases are a match to TRBD2. The V and J ends lost 1 base and 6 bases, in that order; junction bases with no gene match: 6. The CDR3 covers 16 residues. Per germline, CDR1 LGHDT and CDR2 YNNKEL (reference sequence).

The J gene is TRBJ1-6, the V gene TRBV30; 9 bases fit TRBD1. Germline loops: CDR1 GTSNPN, CDR2 SVGIG (reference sequence). The trim removed 7 bases at V and 0 bases at J, leaving 7 bases unmatched. The CDR3 length is 16 residues. The CDR3 bases are TGTGCCTCCGGGACAGGGACCTTCTCCTATAATTCACCCCTCCACTTT. Amino acid sequence: CASGTGTFSYNSPLHF.

The rearrangement uses TRBV5-6 and TRBJ1-5, with D tentatively TRBD1 (5 bases). This CDR3 comprises 16 residues. With 0 bases removed from V and 6 bases from J, the gap between germline ends came to 16 bases. Germline V lookup: CDR1 SGHDT, CDR2 YYEEEE. The CDR3 bases are TGTGCCAGCAGCTTGGGGAATGTAGGGGCTTTTCAGCCCCAGCATTTT. This gives the protein CASSLGNVGAFQPQHF.

V and J are TRBV5-1 and TRBJ2-7, with a tentative D call TRBD2 (6 bases). CDR1 is SGHRS and CDR2 is YFSETQ in the germline V gene. The CDR3 extends over 13 amino acids. Trimming took off 2 bases at V and 4 bases at J, with 10 bases between the two ends. The CDR3: CASSFGTRYEQYF. The DNA of the CDR3 is TGCGCCAGCAGCTTCGGGACTCGGTACGAGCAGTACTTC.

The rearrangement links TRBV6-5 to TRBJ1-1; no definite D call. CDR3 length: 14 residues. Germline lookup yields CDR1 MNHEY and CDR2 SVGAGI. Trimming removed 6 bases at V and 11 bases at J, with 22 bases between. The DNA of the CDR3 is TGTGCCAGCAGACCTCATCAGGCCCGCCCGGGGGCTTTCTTT. Translated: CASRPHQARPGAFF.

The rearrangement joins TRBV5-4 to TRBJ1-2; TRBD1 matches 7 bases. Trimming at V came to 2 bases and at J to 4 bases, leaving 5 bases not matched to a gene. Germline V gene lookup returns CDR1 SGHNT and CDR2 YYREEE (reference sequence). This CDR3 has 14 residues. The CDR3 DNA reads as TGTGCCAGCAGCTTCGGGGACAGACCCTATGGCTACACCTTC. This encodes CASSFGDRPYGYTF.

This chain's CDR3 is CASSHRPLGSGGTDTQYF. The CDR3 nucleotides are TGTGCCAGCAGCCACCGTCCCTTAGGTAGCGGGGGTACAGATACGCAGTATTTT. J is TRBJ2-3 and V is TRBV3-1 (or the pseudogene TRBV3-2); 9 bases fit TRBD2. Trimming removed 3 bases from V and 3 bases from J; junction bases left unmatched: 13. Looked up from germline, CDR1 is LGHDT and CDR2 is YNNKEL (reference sequence). This CDR3 contains 18 residues.

This sequence joins TRBV28 and TRBJ2-1, with TRBD2 identical over 8 bases. CDR3 length: 13 amino acids. Trimming at V came to 10 bases and at J to 2 bases, leaving 4 bases not matched to a gene. Germline CDR1 MDHEN, CDR2 SYDVKM. The CDR3 loop reads CAISGDPYNEQFF. The CDR3 nucleotides read TGTGCCATTAGCGGGGATCCCTACAATGAGCAGTTCTTC.

This clone has only a few counts. The chain joins TRBV10-1 to TRBJ2-2, with TRBD1 as a possible D gene (6 bases). CDR1 and CDR2 (germline): WNHNN, SYGVQD (reference sequence). This CDR3 spans 15 amino acids. With 8 bases removed from V and 4 bases from J, the gap between germline ends came to 17 bases. The CDR3 DNA reads as TGCGCCAGCGCTAGGGGGTACGGATTCACCGGGGAGCTGTTTTTT. It codes for CASARGYGFTGELFF.

The rearrangement joins TRBV7-9 to TRBJ2-7; 7 bases align to TRBD1. Germline CDR1 reads SEHNR; CDR2 reads FQNEAQ (reference sequence). This CDR3 spans 14 amino acids. Unmatched junction bases numbered 5, after V lost 5 bases and J lost 1 base. The CDR3, as DNA: TGTGCCAGCAGCCCGTCGACAGGGTCCTACGAGCAGTACTTC. This gives the protein CASSPSTGSYEQYF.

The chain links TRBV18 to TRBJ2-5, with 8 bases fitting TRBD1. Germline CDR1 is KGHSH and CDR2 is LQKENI. V gave up 0 bases and J gave up 1 base; unmatched junction bases: 4. This CDR3 comprises 16 residues. The chain's CDR3 is CASSPPLGQGQETQYF. The CDR3 DNA follows: TGTGCCAGCTCACCACCACTAGGACAGGGCCAAGAGACCCAGTACTTC. The full variable domain, with the rest looked up from reference TRBV18 and TRBJ2-5, is NAGVMQNPRHLVRRRGQEARLRCSPMKGHSHVYWYRQLPEEGLKFMVYLQKENIIDESGMPKERFSAEFPKEGPSILRIQQVVRGDSAAYFCASSPPLGQGQETQYFGPGTRLLVL.

This clone came up a few times. This chain joins TRBV10-3 and TRBJ1-1; D might be TRBD1 (5 bases). V lost 0 bases to trimming and J lost 1 base, with 9 bases between them. This CDR3 spans 15 amino acids. From germline, CDR1 is ENHRY and CDR2 SYGVKD. CDR3 coding DNA: TGTGCCATCAGTGAGTCGGGGCAGGAGAACACTGAAGCTTTCTTT. Translation: CAISESGQENTEAFF.

This chain uses TRBV27 with TRBJ1-5; maybe TRBD1 (5 bases). In germline, CDR1 is MNHEY, CDR2 SMNVEV (reference sequence). This CDR3 comprises 15 residues. Trimming left V 3 bases short and J 0 bases short, with 9 bases between. The CDR3 protein is CASSFAGHSNQPQHF. CDR3 DNA: TGTGCCAGCAGTTTCGCAGGACATAGCAATCAGCCCCAGCATTTT.

V gene TRBV2 combines with J gene TRBJ1-1; TRBD1 matches at 7 bases. The CDR3 is 14 amino acids. The V and J ends lost 9 bases and 3 bases, in that order; junction bases with no gene match: 10. CDR1 and CDR2 (germline): SNHLY, FYNNEI. CDR3 bases: TGTGCCAGTCTCGCCGACAGGGTCGACACTGAAGCTTTCTTT. This sequence encodes CASLADRVDTEAFF.